This T cell receptor (beta chain) comes out of a study of T cell changes during pregnancy in multiple sclerosis (dated by TCRdb to about 2019). About the investigation overall: The study examined how the T cell repertoire changed over the course of pregnancy in women with multiple sclerosis.

In regard to this clone: Its antigen remains undetermined. No base quality information exists; no much larger clone differs at one position.

The CDR3 covers 15 residues, taking in both the cysteine and the phenylalanine. Here the CDR3 DNA is all that survives: 45 bases in frame from base 1. The V end gives up 5 bases and the J end 4 bases, leaving 5 bases in the junction not matched to a gene. CDR1 and CDR2 are drawn from the germline V gene: SGHVS, FNYEAQ. The method behind the library was the immunoSEQ multiplex PCR assay. TCRdb limited this immuneACCESS table to in-frame rearrangements with V and J called. A share of clones is missing; checked studies link under half to unresolved V genes, and the rest is unexplained. This sample gives 65,000 to 80,000 clones in total; 75% to 95% of them show up just once. Of the sample, more than 1.4% is held by the ten largest clones.

The chain uses TRBV7-6 and TRBJ2-2, with 9 bases aligning to TRBD1. This clonotype was obtained from a female donor with multiple sclerosis, enrolled in a pregnancy study. This specimen was peripheral blood, taken in the third trimester of pregnancy. The nucleotides read TGTGCCAGCAGCCAACAGGGGGCGAGCACCGGGGAGCTGTTTTTT. Its product reads: CASSQQGASTGELFF.